This T cell receptor (beta chain) was identified in a study of blood T cell repertoires in COVID-19. The wider study: Samples representing acute and convalescent COVID-19 were sourced from the United States, Italy and Spain.

The repertoire was sequenced with immunoSEQ multiplex PCR; TCRdb's copy has only in-frame clones and lacks some. The sample comprises over 200,000 clones, around 90% of which are singletons, and approximately 3.7% rests with the top ten. Sequenced input: PBMCs or T cells enriched from blood (not recorded which). This receptor was taken from a woman aged 30 to 39 who had been exposed to COVID-19.

In nucleotides, the CDR3 is TGTGCCAGCAGTTCGGTCCCCACCGGGGAGCTGTTTTTT. Protein sequence: CASSSVPTGELFF. The chain carries TRBV6-2 or TRBV6-3 and TRBJ2-2, with D unresolved. The CDR3 length is 13 residues. Germline lookup yields CDR1 MNHEY and CDR2 SVGEGT. Between the trimmed V and J ends, which lost 4 bases and 4 bases, there was a span of 7 bases.